This T cell receptor (beta chain) was sequenced during a study of T-cell reconstitution after alpha-beta-depleted transplantation in children. Findings and limits, study-wide: Most T-cell counts and diversity one year after the transplant came from T cells that were newly produced. TCRbeta diversity was high at day 60 in some patients (a result of surviving recipient T cells and thymic progenitors).

Germline CDR1 and CDR2: SGHRS and YFSETQ. V was pared by 4 bases and J by 0 bases, with 5 bases between. The CDR3 is made up of 13 amino acids. Molecular barcoding with unique molecular identifiers was used for the TCRbeta library. TCRdb reprocessed the PCR reads with MiXCR, giving one entry per CDR3 protein. The sample holds about 200,000 distinct CDR3 sequences, about 8.7% seen once. This clonotype was observed a few times. The target antigen is unknown. The TCR sequence derives from a male patient under 10 years old who had a stem cell transplant for acute myeloid leukemia, so the T cells may come from the graft donor. The material sequenced was PBMCs, mostly from graft donor cells, taken 360 days after TCRalphabeta/CD19-depleted stem cell transplant. The chain links TRBV5-1 to TRBJ1-3; D ambiguous. The CDR3 region has the DNA TGCGCCAGCAGCGAGCGCTCTGGAAACACCATATATTTT. This gives the protein CASSERSGNTIYF.